This T cell receptor beta chain was observed in a study of T cell responses to AZD1222 COVID-19 vaccine. Study observations and caveats: Clonal diversity may have been underestimated, and the donors were mostly white British, with more females than males.

About this clone itself: The antigen remains unidentified.

Profiling relied on immunoSEQ multiplex PCR, and the TCRdb table lists in-frame clones only, not all of them. The table has about 200,000 clones, around 93% seen once. V shed 5 bases, J shed 6 bases, and the junction held 6 bases outside the gene matches. Looked up from germline, CDR1 is SGHVS and CDR2 is FQNEAQ. CDR3 length: 13 residues. The sample here was peripheral blood, taken 28 days after the second AZD1222 dose. This TCR derives from an adult who received the AZD1222 COVID-19 vaccine. The V call is TRBV7-8, the J call TRBJ1-1; 7 nucleotides match TRBD1. CDR3: CASSTGQRAEAFF. The CDR3 DNA reads TGTGCCAGCAGCACGGGACAGAGGGCTGAAGCTTTCTTT.